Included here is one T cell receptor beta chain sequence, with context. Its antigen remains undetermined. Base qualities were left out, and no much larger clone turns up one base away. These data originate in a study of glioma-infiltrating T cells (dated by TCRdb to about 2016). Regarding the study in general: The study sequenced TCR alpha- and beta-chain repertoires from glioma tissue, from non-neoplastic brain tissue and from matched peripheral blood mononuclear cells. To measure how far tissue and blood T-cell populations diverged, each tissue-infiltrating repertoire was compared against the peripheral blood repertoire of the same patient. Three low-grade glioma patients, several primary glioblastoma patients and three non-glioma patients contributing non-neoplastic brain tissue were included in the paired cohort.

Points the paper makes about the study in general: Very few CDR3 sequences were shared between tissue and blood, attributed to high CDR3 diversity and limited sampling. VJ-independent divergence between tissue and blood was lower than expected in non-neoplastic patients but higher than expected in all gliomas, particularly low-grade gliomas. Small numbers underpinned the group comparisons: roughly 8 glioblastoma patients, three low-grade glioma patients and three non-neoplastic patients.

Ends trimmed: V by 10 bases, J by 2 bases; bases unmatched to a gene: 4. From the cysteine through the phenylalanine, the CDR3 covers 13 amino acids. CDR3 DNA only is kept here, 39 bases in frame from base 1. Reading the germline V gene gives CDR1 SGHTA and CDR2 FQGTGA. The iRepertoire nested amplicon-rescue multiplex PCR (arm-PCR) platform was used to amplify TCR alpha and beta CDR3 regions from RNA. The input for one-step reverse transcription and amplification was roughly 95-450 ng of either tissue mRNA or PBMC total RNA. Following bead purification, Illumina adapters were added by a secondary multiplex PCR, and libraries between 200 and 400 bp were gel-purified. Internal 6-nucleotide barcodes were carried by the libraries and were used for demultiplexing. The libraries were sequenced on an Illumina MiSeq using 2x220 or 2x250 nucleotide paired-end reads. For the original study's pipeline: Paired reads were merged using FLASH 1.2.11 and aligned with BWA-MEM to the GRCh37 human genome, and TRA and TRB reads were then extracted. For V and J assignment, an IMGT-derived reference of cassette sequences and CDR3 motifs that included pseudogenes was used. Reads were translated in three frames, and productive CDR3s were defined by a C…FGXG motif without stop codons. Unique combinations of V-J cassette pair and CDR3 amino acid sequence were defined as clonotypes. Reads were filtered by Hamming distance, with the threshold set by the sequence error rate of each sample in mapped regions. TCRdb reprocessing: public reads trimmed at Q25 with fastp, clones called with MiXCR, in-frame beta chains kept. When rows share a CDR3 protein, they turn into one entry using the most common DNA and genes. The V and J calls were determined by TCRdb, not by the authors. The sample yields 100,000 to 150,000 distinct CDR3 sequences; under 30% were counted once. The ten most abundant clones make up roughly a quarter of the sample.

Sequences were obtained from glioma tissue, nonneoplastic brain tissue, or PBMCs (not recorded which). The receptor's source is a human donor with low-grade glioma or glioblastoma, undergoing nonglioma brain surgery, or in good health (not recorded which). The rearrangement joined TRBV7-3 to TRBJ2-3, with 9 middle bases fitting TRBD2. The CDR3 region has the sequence CATSSGVTDTQYF. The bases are TGTGCCACCTCTAGCGGGGTCACAGATACGCAGTATTTT.